This T cell receptor (beta chain) comes out of a study of blood T cell repertoires in COVID-19. Study information: From the United States, Italy and Spain came samples of acute and convalescent COVID-19. PBMCs, B-cell-depleted T cells, or T cells were the source of the cDNA or gDNA that made up the material.

Under the authors' procedure: Estimated nucleated cell counts came from reference gene primer amplification. The method was immunoSEQ multiplex PCR; TCRdb's version includes in-frame clones alone and lacks a portion of them. V and J calls and clone size are those listed in that table; D and trimming were worked out from the DNA. The sample has approximately 19,000 clones; about 81% are singletons. V lost 6 bases and J lost 5; bases outside the gene matches: 14. The CDR3 contains 17 residues. CDR1 MNHEY and CDR2 SVGEGT come from the germline V gene. The genes are TRBV6-2 or TRBV6-3 and TRBJ2-3; 10 bases align to TRBD2. The sample consisted of peripheral blood. This TCR derives from a man aged 55 to 69 with acute or convalescent COVID-19. As DNA, the CDR3 is TGTGCCAGCAGCCAACGCCCTAGCGGGGGCCCCCGAGATACGCAGTATTTT. Its translation is CASSQRPSGGPRDTQYF.